Sequencing of this T cell receptor beta chain was carried out in a study of blood T cell repertoires in COVID-19. The germline V gene encodes CDR1 SGDLS and CDR2 YYNGEE. The CDR3 totals 16 residues. V was clipped by 0 bases and J by 0 bases, with 12 bases between them. Assay used: immunoSEQ multiplex PCR; TCRdb lists only in-frame clones, some missing. The profile shows over 60,000 clones, more than 75% of them singletons. The sample comprised peripheral blood. V gene TRBV9 combines with J gene TRBJ1-1; D is undetermined. This receptor was taken from a man in his 70s with active or convalescent COVID-19. In DNA form, the CDR3 reads TGTGCCAGCAGCGTAGTCTCCCGCACAGTGAACACTGAAGCTTTCTTT. It yields the protein CASSVVSRTVNTEAFF.